The next 5 T cell receptor beta chains were all read from a single sample in a study of blood T cell repertoires in COVID-19. Produced via immunoSEQ multiplex PCR; TCRdb's table is partial and in-frame only. The repertoire holds 150,000 to 160,000 clones, with approximately 85% as singletons. Sequencing used peripheral blood. Receptor source: a man in his sixties with COVID-19, enrolled during active disease.

The chain recombines TRBV5-1 with TRBJ1-1; TRBD1 matches at 9 bases. Per the germline V gene, CDR1 is SGHRS and CDR2 is YFSETQ. V dropped 4 bases and J dropped 1; count of bases not matched to a gene: 5. The CDR3 runs 15 residues. The CDR3 is CASSPGQGKNTEAFF. The DNA for the CDR3 is TGCGCCAGCAGCCCCGGACAGGGGAAGAACACTGAAGCTTTCTTT.

The chain employs TRBV5-1 and TRBJ2-1; D is possibly TRBD2 (5 bases). Germline-derived CDR1 and CDR2 are SGHRS and YFSETQ. Between the trimmed V and J ends, which lost 0 bases and 7 bases, there was a span of 11 bases. This CDR3 is 14 amino acids long. The CDR3 sequence is CASSLVVASNEQFF. CDR3 sequence (DNA): TGCGCCAGCAGCTTGGTGGTAGCGAGTAATGAGCAGTTCTTC.

The rearrangement links TRBV7-3 to TRBJ2-5; TRBD1 matches at 9 bases. Germline V CDR1 and CDR2: SGHTA, FQGTGA. This CDR3 is built from 14 residues. V shed 5 bases and J 2 bases; nucleotides not matched to a gene: 3. The CDR3 is CASSPDRGQETQYF. DNA of the CDR3: TGTGCCAGCAGCCCTGACAGGGGGCAAGAGACCCAGTACTTC.

J is TRBJ1-6 and V is TRBV29-1, with 10 bases fitting TRBD1. Germline CDR1 SQVTM, CDR2 ANQGSEA. The V and J ends lost 4 bases and 7 bases, in that order; junction bases with no gene match: 4. The CDR3 contains 14 residues. The CDR3 here is CSVAGDRGNSPLHF. The CDR3 DNA reads TGCAGCGTTGCAGGGGACAGGGGAAATTCACCCCTCCACTTT. Full variable domain (outside the CDR3, taken from reference TRBV29-1 and TRBJ1-6): SAVISQKPSRDICQRGTSLTIQCQVDSQVTMMFWYRQQPGQSLTLIATANQGSEATYESGFVIDKFPISRPNLTFSTLTVSNMSPEDSSIYLCSVAGDRGNSPLHFGNGTRLTVT.

CDR3 residues: CASSIAASGNSYNEQFF. The CDR3, as DNA: TGTGCCAGTAGTATAGCGGCTAGCGGGAACTCCTACAATGAGCAGTTCTTC. The chain employs TRBV19 and TRBJ2-1; TRBD2 agrees at 9 bases. Germline assignment: CDR1 LNHDA and CDR2 SQIVND (reference sequence). The CDR3 has 17 residues. Losses at the gene ends were 1 base for V and 0 bases for J; bases not matched to a gene: 4. The whole variable domain, remainder taken from reference TRBV19 and TRBJ2-1, is DGGITQSPKYLFRKEGQNVTLSCEQNLNHDAMYWYRQDPGQGLRLIYYSQIVNDFQKGDIAEGYSVSREKKESFPLTVTSAQKNPTAFYLCASSIAASGNSYNEQFFGPGTRLTVL.